The 26 T cell receptor beta chains below all came from one sample that was sequenced in a study of cytomegalovirus exposure and HLA in healthy donors. The PCR contained 60 Vbeta and 13 Jbeta primers. Profiling relied on immunoSEQ multiplex PCR, and the TCRdb table lists in-frame clones only, not all of them. The profile covers some 100,000 clones, with around 79% appearing a single time and about 14% taken by the ten largest. What was sequenced was PBMCs. The receptors derive from a woman aged 70-85 years in good health and CMV-seropositive.

J is TRBJ2-7 and V is TRBV7-2; 15 bases match TRBD2. The CDR3 is made up of 18 amino acids. Germline V gene data show CDR1 as SGHTA and CDR2 as FQGNSA. Trimming at V came to 1 base and at J to 4 bases, leaving 8 bases not matched to a gene. The DNA of the CDR3 is TGTGCCAGCAGCTTAGGTGGGACTAGCGGGGGGCGGGGATACGAGCAGTACTTC. This sequence encodes CASSLGGTSGGRGYEQYF.

This clone was observed a handful of times. This chain connects TRBV28 to TRBJ1-2; the match to TRBD1 covers 10 bases. The CDR3 sequence is 14 residues long. Trimming removed 5 bases from V and 3 bases from J; junction bases left unmatched: 3. Germline V gene data show CDR1 as MDHEN and CDR2 as SYDVKM. The CDR3 is CASSGQGVYYGYTF. Written as DNA, the CDR3 is TGTGCCAGCAGTGGACAGGGGGTCTACTATGGCTACACCTTC.

This chain links TRBV27 with TRBJ2-1; 9 nucleotides match TRBD2. Germline V gene data show CDR1 as MNHEY and CDR2 as SMNVEV (reference sequence). The V segment lost 5 bases and the J segment 2 bases; nucleotides outside the gene matches: 7. This CDR3 contains 16 residues. The chain's CDR3 is CASSPLAGGPYNEQFF. The CDR3 DNA follows: TGTGCCAGCAGTCCCTTGGCGGGAGGGCCCTACAATGAGCAGTTCTTC.

V gene TRBV2 combines with J gene TRBJ2-2; maybe TRBD2 (6 bases). Germline V CDR1 and CDR2: SNHLY, FYNNEI. The CDR3 has 13 residues. Trimming left V 6 bases short and J 6 bases short, with 11 bases between. The DNA of the CDR3 is TGTGCCAGCAGGGGTGGGGAGGCCGGGGAGCTGTTTTTT. Protein sequence: CASRGGEAGELFF.

The chain combines TRBV12-5 with TRBJ2-1; D may be TRBD2 (5 bases). The CDR3 has 15 residues. The germline V gene encodes CDR1 LGHNT and CDR2 FRNRAP. Between the trimmed V and J ends, which lost 5 bases and 0 bases, there was a span of 11 bases. CDR3 in DNA: TGTGCTAGTGGTCGGACTGCGAGCTCCTACAATGAGCAGTTCTTC. Amino acid sequence: CASGRTASSYNEQFF.

This clone was seen many times. The chain is built from TRBV6-6 and TRBJ1-1; maybe TRBD1 (5 bases). This CDR3 has 13 residues. The V gene's germline CDR1 is MNHNY and CDR2 SVGAGI (reference sequence). V lost 0 bases, J lost 8 bases, and 10 bases lay in between. CDR3 sequence reads: CASSYSARGEAFF. CDR3 coding DNA: TGTGCCAGCAGTTACTCTGCGCGGGGGGAAGCTTTCTTT.

This chain uses TRBV19 with TRBJ2-3, with TRBD1 matching over 8 bases. The V and J ends lost 6 bases and 4 bases, in that order; junction bases with no gene match: 3. Germline CDR1 reads LNHDA; CDR2 reads SQIVND (reference sequence). The CDR3 is 13 residues long. The CDR3 nucleotides read TGTGCCAGTAGCCGACAGGGGCCAGATACGCAGTATTTT. This encodes CASSRQGPDTQYF.

This sequence joins TRBV7-3 and TRBJ2-3; 14 bases are a match to TRBD2. The germline V gene has CDR1 SGHTA and CDR2 FQGTGA. After removal of 3 bases from V and 6 bases from J, the junction contained 8 bases not matched to a gene. The CDR3 is 17 amino acids. This chain's CDR3 is CASSLTGTSGSGDTQYF. The CDR3 DNA reads as TGTGCCAGCAGCTTGACGGGGACTAGCGGGAGCGGGGATACGCAGTATTTT.

This chain joins TRBV9 and TRBJ2-5; the match to TRBD2 covers 10 bases. J lost 5 bases, V lost 4 bases, and 8 bases had no gene match. CDR3 length equals 15 residues. The germline V gene has CDR1 SGDLS and CDR2 YYNGEE. The CDR3 reads CASSFGTSEYETQYF. The CDR3 DNA is TGTGCCAGCAGCTTCGGGACTAGCGAATACGAGACCCAGTACTTC.

This chain uses TRBV29-1 with TRBJ1-2, with 8 bases fitting TRBD1. CDR3 length: 13 amino acids. Germline lookup yields CDR1 SQVTM and CDR2 ANQGSEA. The V and J ends lost 5 bases and 3 bases, in that order; junction bases with no gene match: 5. Written as DNA, the CDR3 is TGCAGCGTTTCGGGACAGGAGTACTATGGCTACACCTTC. Translation: CSVSGQEYYGYTF.

The V gene is TRBV28, the J gene TRBJ2-7, with 10 nucleotides matching TRBD1. CDR1 is MDHEN, CDR2 SYDVKM, per germline. After removal of 4 bases from V and 3 bases from J, the junction contained 9 bases not matched to a gene. The CDR3 is made up of 16 amino acids. CDR3 region: CASSSTGTGVIYEQYF. The CDR3 DNA reads as TGTGCCAGCAGTTCGACCGGGACAGGGGTAATCTACGAGCAGTACTTC.

The chain carries TRBV7-8 and TRBJ2-5; possible D gene TRBD1, 6 bases. Germline CDR1 is SGHVS and CDR2 is FQNEAQ. The CDR3 is 16 amino acids. V shed 5 bases and J shed 0 bases, with 16 bases lying between them. The CDR3 DNA reads as TGTGCCAGCAGCCGAAACCGAGCAGGGGACCAAGAGACCCAGTACTTC. Translating it yields CASSRNRAGDQETQYF.

Of note for this clone: A far larger clone is a single base away, which makes a read error likely. The sample has other DNA sequences that encode this CDR3 too. The rearrangement uses TRBV10-2 and TRBJ1-4; TRBD1 might be the D (6 bases). CDR3 length: 13 amino acids. CDR1 and CDR2 (germline): WSHSY, SAAADI. Here the CDR3 reads CASTGHLNEKLFF. In DNA form, the CDR3 reads TGCGCCAGCACGGGACACCTTAATGAAAAGCTGTTTTTT.

The chain has TRBV7-9 and TRBJ2-1; 13 bases map to TRBD2. Trimming took 2 bases from V and 14 from J; bases not matched to a gene: 6. The CDR3 has 14 amino acids. The germline gives CDR1 SEHNR, CDR2 FQNEAQ (reference sequence). This CDR3 is CASSLSALAGGEFF. The CDR3 bases are TGTGCCAGCAGCTTAAGCGCACTAGCGGGAGGGGAGTTCTTC.

This sequence joins TRBV27 and TRBJ1-2; D is unresolved. CDR1 and CDR2 (germline): MNHEY, SMNVEV (reference sequence). This CDR3 is 14 amino acids long. With 3 bases removed from V and 4 bases from J, the gap between germline ends came to 12 bases. This CDR3 is CASSLEPSLYGYTF. In DNA, the CDR3 is TGTGCCAGCAGTTTGGAGCCATCGCTCTATGGCTACACCTTC.

The chain has TRBV27 and TRBJ1-5; 8 bases agree with TRBD1. From germline, CDR1 is MNHEY and CDR2 SMNVEV (reference sequence). Trimming at V came to 4 bases and at J to 3 bases, leaving 8 bases not matched to a gene. This CDR3 is built from 16 residues. In nucleotides, the CDR3 is TGTGCCAGCAGTTCATGGGGGGGACAGGACAATCAGCCCCAGCATTTT. Translation: CASSSWGGQDNQPQHF.

J is TRBJ2-2 and V is TRBV5-1, with TRBD2 matching 9 bases. The germline CDR1 and CDR2 sequences are SGHRS and YFSETQ. With V trimmed by 5 bases and J by 0 bases, 5 bases remained unmatched. The CDR3 covers 16 residues. CDR3 DNA: TGCGCCAGCAGTGGTAGCGGGAGTTCGAACACCGGGGAGCTGTTTTTT. Translating gives CASSGSGSSNTGELFF.

The gene calls are TRBV28 and TRBJ2-7; D is possibly TRBD1 (6 bases). Germline CDR1 is MDHEN and CDR2 is SYDVKM. V lost 6 bases and J 1 base, leaving 10 bases between the germline ends. This CDR3 has 13 amino acids. The CDR3 is CASSPGQSYEQYF. The CDR3 DNA reads as TGTGCCAGCAGCCCTGGACAGTCCTACGAGCAGTACTTC.

The rearrangement joins TRBV7-8 to TRBJ1-4, with D possibly being TRBD1 (6 bases). Germline CDR1 reads SGHVS; CDR2 reads FQNEAQ. Trimming pared 4 bases from V and 0 bases from J, leaving 9 bases between. This CDR3 has 15 residues. CDR3 loop: CASSWTASTNEKLFF. The CDR3, as DNA: TGTGCCAGCAGCTGGACAGCATCAACTAATGAAAAACTGTTTTTT. The full variable domain, rest sourced from reference TRBV7-8 and TRBJ1-4, is GAGVSQSPRYKVAKRGQDVALRCDPISGHVSLFWYQQALGQGPEFLTYFQNEAQLDKSGLPSDRFFAERPEGSVSTLKIQRTQQEDSAVYLCASSWTASTNEKLFFGSGTQLSVL.

The chain carries TRBV18 and TRBJ2-4; 10 bases align to TRBD2. The junction had 6 bases not matched to a gene; V was cut back by 3 bases and J by 4 bases. Germline CDR1 reads KGHSH; CDR2 reads LQKENI. The CDR3 covers 16 residues. DNA for the CDR3: TGTGCCAGCTCACCTCTAGCGGGGGACGTAAAAAACATTCAGTACTTC. This gives the protein CASSPLAGDVKNIQYF.

This clone was detected once. The chain carries TRBV20-1 and TRBJ2-3, with D unresolved. CDR3 length equals 11 residues. With 6 bases removed from V and 2 bases from J, the gap between germline ends came to 6 bases. Looked up from germline, CDR1 is DFQATT and CDR2 is SNEGSKA (reference sequence). CDR3 DNA sequence: TGCAGTGCCTTCGTCACAGATACGCAGTATTTT. This encodes CSAFVTDTQYF.

The chain carries TRBV4-1 and TRBJ2-1; 8 bases match TRBD2. The V and J ends lost 0 bases and 4 bases, in that order; junction bases with no gene match: 5. This CDR3 contains 16 residues. Germline values: CDR1 MGHRA, CDR2 YSYEKL. As DNA, the CDR3 is TGCGCCAGCAGCCAAGAGAGTAGCGGGGCGTACAATGAGCAGTTCTTC. Its protein is CASSQESSGAYNEQFF.

This chain joins TRBV13 and TRBJ1-2, with TRBD1 as a possible D gene (6 bases). The CDR3 sequence is 15 residues long. The V gene lost 2 bases and the J gene lost 6 bases, with 16 bases spanning the gap. The germline V gene encodes CDR1 PRHDT and CDR2 FYEKMQ (reference sequence). The CDR3 sequence is CASSLSRTARDGYTF. The CDR3, as DNA: TGTGCCAGCAGCTTATCAAGGACAGCGAGGGATGGCTACACCTTC.

This clone occurred a few times. At one of its ends the junction is not consistent with the germline gene, which may arise from a read error. This rearrangement joins TRBV7-7 to TRBJ2-7; 10 bases fit TRBD1. In germline, CDR1 is SSHAT, CDR2 FNYEAQ (reference sequence). This CDR3 region has 14 residues. CDR3 sequence reads: CASSSGTGAYEQYF. The CDR3 nucleotides read TGTGCTAGCAGCTCCGGGACAGGGGCCTACGAGCAGTACTTC.

The chain has TRBV2 and TRBJ1-5; 9 bases are shared with TRBD1. Trimming cost V 1 base and J 6 bases; bases outside gene matches: 1. Per the germline V gene, CDR1 is SNHLY and CDR2 is FYNNEI. This CDR3 is 14 amino acids long. The CDR3 is CASSEGDRVQPQHF. The CDR3 DNA reads as TGTGCCAGCAGTGAAGGGGACAGGGTTCAGCCCCAGCATTTT.

This sequence joins TRBV10-2 and TRBJ2-5; TRBD1 aligns across 7 bases. V lost 3 bases, J lost 1 base, and 5 bases stayed unmatched. Germline CDR1 reads WSHSY; CDR2 reads SAAADI. This CDR3 region has 15 residues. For the CDR3, the DNA is TGCGCCAGCAGTGATCCAGGGGGACCCCAAGAGACCCAGTACTTC. Its translation is CASSDPGGPQETQYF.